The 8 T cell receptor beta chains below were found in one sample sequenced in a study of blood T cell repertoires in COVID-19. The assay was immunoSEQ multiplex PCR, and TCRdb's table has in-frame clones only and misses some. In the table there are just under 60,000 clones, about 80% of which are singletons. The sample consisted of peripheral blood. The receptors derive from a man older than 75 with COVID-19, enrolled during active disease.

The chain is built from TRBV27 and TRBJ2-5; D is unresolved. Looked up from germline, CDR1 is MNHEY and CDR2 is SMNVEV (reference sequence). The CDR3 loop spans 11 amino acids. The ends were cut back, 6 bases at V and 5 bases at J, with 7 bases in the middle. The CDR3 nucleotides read TGTGCCAGCAGCTACGGGGAGACCCAGTACTTC. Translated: CASSYGETQYF.

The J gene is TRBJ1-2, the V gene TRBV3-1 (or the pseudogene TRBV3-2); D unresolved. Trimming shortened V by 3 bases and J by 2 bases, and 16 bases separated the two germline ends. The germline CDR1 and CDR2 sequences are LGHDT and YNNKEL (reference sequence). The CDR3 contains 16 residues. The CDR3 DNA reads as TGTGCCAGCAGCCATGCCCATAGACAAGTCAACTATGGCTACACCTTC. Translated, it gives CASSHAHRQVNYGYTF.

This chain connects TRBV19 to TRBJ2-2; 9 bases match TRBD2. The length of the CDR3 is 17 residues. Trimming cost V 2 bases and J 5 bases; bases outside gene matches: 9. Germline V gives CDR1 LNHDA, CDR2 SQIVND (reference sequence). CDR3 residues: CASSIWAGGPLTGELFF. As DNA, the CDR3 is TGTGCCAGTAGTATATGGGCGGGAGGGCCTCTTACCGGGGAGCTGTTTTTT.

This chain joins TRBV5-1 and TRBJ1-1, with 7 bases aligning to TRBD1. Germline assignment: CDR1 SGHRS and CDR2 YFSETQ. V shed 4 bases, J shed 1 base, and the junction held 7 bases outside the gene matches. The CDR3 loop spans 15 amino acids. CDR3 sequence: CASSGTQGSNTEAFF. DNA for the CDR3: TGCGCCAGCAGCGGGACACAGGGGTCGAACACTGAAGCTTTCTTT.

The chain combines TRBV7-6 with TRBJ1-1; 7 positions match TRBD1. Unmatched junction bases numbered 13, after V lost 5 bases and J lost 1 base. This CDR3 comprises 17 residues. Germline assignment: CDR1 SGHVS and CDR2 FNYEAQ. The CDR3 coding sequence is TGTGCCAGCAGCCCAGCCCCCCAGGGGGGCCCGAACACTGAAGCTTTCTTT. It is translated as CASSPAPQGGPNTEAFF.

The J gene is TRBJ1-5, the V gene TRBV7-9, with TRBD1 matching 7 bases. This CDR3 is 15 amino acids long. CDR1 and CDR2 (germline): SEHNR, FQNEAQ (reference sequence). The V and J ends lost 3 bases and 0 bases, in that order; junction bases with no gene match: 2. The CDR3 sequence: CASSLTGNSNQPQHF. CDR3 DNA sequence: TGTGCCAGCAGCTTGACAGGGAATAGCAATCAGCCCCAGCATTTT. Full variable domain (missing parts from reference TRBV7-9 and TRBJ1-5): DTGVSQNPRHKITKRGQNVTFRCDPISEHNRLYWYRQTLGQGPEFLTYFQNEAQLEKSRLLSDRFSAERPKGSFSTLEIQRTEQGDSAMYLCASSLTGNSNQPQHFGDGTRLSIL.

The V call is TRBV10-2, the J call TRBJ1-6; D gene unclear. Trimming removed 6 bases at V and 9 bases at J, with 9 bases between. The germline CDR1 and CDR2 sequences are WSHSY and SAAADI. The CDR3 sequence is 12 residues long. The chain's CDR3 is CASSYLGSPLHF. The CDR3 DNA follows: TGCGCCAGCAGCTACCTAGGTTCACCCCTCCACTTT.

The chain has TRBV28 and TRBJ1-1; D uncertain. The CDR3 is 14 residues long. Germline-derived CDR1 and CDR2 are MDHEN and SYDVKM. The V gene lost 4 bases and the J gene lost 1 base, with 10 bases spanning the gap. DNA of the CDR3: TGTGCCAGCAGTTATCGGCAGGCGAACACTGAAGCTTTCTTT. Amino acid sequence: CASSYRQANTEAFF.